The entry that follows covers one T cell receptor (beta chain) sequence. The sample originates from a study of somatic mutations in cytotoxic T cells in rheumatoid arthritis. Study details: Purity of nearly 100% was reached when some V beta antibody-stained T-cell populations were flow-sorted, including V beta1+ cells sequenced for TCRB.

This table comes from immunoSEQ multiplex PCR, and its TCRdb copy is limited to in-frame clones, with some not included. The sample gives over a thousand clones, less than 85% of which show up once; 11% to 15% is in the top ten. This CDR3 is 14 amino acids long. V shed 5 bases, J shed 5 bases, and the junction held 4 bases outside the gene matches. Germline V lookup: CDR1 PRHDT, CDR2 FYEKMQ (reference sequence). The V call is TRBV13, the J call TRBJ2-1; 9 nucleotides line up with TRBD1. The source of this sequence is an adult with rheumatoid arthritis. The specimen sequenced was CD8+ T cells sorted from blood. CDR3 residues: CASSTRQGDNEQFF. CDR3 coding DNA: TGTGCCAGCAGCACCCGACAGGGGGACAATGAGCAGTTCTTC.